Sequencing of this T cell receptor (beta chain) was carried out in a study of post-analysis software for immune sequencing data (dated by TCRdb to between 2014 and 2017). Notes on the research overall: Disease courses on record covered relapsing-remitting, secondary progressive and progressive-relapsing multiple sclerosis, though some patients had no subtype annotation. The patient repertoires were set against eleven to twelve previously published healthy control repertoires from donors whose ages ranged from roughly 6 to 26 years. A subset of samples was prepared in parallel using single-end sample barcoding, then pooled and co-amplified after Illumina adapter ligation.

On this clonotype: No antigen is known for it. A read error may account for a junction end that differs from germline.

To demonstrate the VDJtools post-analysis software, the study profiled TCR beta repertoires from the peripheral blood of about 13 young patients with multiple sclerosis. The multiple sclerosis patients were children and adolescents ranging in age from 6 to 15 years. CDR1 SGHVS and CDR2 FNYEAQ are derived from the germline V gene. Counted from cysteine to phenylalanine, this CDR3 has 15 amino acids. CDR3 DNA is the only sequence kept; it has 45 bases, read in frame from the first base. Library preparation was by PCR. The data were produced on an Illumina HiSeq 2500. Unique molecular identifiers were incorporated into TCR beta cDNA libraries to reduce PCR and sequencing biases. Approximately 500,000 cDNA molecules were obtained per 1 to 10 million input T cells, so each molecule approximated one T cell. The patient libraries were prepared and sequenced using the same protocol as the earlier healthy control dataset. Within a given batch, samples were prepared together, multiplexed and sequenced on the same HiSeq lane. Per the authors' processing: Raw barcoded reads were processed with MIGEC, and single-read molecular identifier groups were discarded before consensus assembly and CDR3 extraction. Clonotype tables were post-analysed with VDJtools, and diversity was normalized by down-sampling all datasets to the smallest sample size. In repertoire overlap clustering, CDR3 amino acid sequences, but not nucleotide sequences, were matched to correct batch-related cross-sample contamination. The public sequencing data were trimmed at Q25 with fastp and processed into clonotypes with MiXCR by TCRdb, which kept only in-frame beta chains. Here each entry gathers all rows of one CDR3 protein and keeps the most common genes and DNA. The authors' filters were not applied to this entry. The sample contains hundreds of thousands of distinct CDR3 sequences, 40% to 50% of them found a single time. The biggest ten clones account for 1.5% to 2% of the sample.

Points the paper makes about the study in general: Significantly higher frequencies in patients than in controls were found for a few TRBV segments, including TRBV5-6, TRBV5-1 and TRBV20-1. Normalized Chao1 diversity was significantly lower in multiple sclerosis patients than controls, suggesting substantial peripheral T-cell clonal expansion. Direct clustering with F measure showed strong co-clustering of samples prepared in the same batch, prompting a batch-effect correction. The multiple sclerosis patient group was slightly younger than the control group.

Source material: blood. The chain was built from TRBV7-6 and TRBJ1-1; TRBD1 lines up with 7 middle nucleotides. The TCR originated in a girl under 18 with multiple sclerosis. Read as DNA, the sequence is TGTGCCTGCAGCTTAAGTCAGGGGGGGAACACTGAAGCTTTCTTT. Its translation reads: CACSLSQGGNTEAFF.